Listed below are T cell receptor beta chains from one sample, sequenced in a study of cytomegalovirus exposure and HLA in healthy donors. The data were produced by immunoSEQ multiplex PCR, yet TCRdb's version contains in-frame clones alone and is incomplete. The data contain over 200,000 clones, 65% to 75% of them seen just once; the ten biggest clones take up less than 2%. The sample was PBMCs. The receptors here all came from a woman aged 25 to 45 in good health and CMV-seronegative. Each CDR3 is given with its conserved first and last residue. A D gene is named only where the DNA matches it firmly. Rows give clone size only sometimes, using once, few, many, or a class for an expanded clone.

size	V	D	J	CDR3	DNA
-	TRBV29-1	-	TRBJ2-7	CSVGASTYEQYF	TGCAGCGTTGGCGCGAGTACCTACGAGCAGTACTTC
-	TRBV11-2	TRBD2	TRBJ2-1	CASRGTSGGAWTDEQFF	TGTGCCAGCAGAGGGACTAGCGGGGGGGCCTGGACTGATGAGCAGTTCTTC
once	TRBV7-6	-	TRBJ1-2	CASSSGSINNYGYTF	TGTGCCAGCAGCTCGGGGTCCATTAATAACTATGGCTACACCTTC
-	TRBV5-4	TRBD1	TRBJ1-3	CASSPRGRGNTIYF	TGTGCCAGCAGCCCCAGGGGGCGCGGAAACACCATATATTTT
-	TRBV7-9	-	TRBJ1-1	CASSLNRAATEAFF	TGTGCCAGCAGCTTAAACAGGGCGGCCACTGAAGCTTTCTTT
-	TRBV25-1	-	TRBJ2-1	CASSEYTGIDEQFF	TGTGCCAGCAGTGAATATACAGGGATTGATGAGCAGTTCTTC
-	TRBV29-1	TRBD2	TRBJ2-7	CSVEDLGGYEQYF	TGCAGCGTTGAAGACCTCGGGGGGTACGAGCAGTACTTC
-	TRBV30	-	TRBJ2-5	CAWTTRGFQETQYF	TGTGCCTGGACCACCAGGGGTTTCCAAGAGACCCAGTACTTC
-	TRBV7-9	-	TRBJ2-5	CASSMALRGETQYF	TGTGCCAGCAGCATGGCCTTGCGGGGTGAGACCCAGTACTTC
-	TRBV27	TRBD2	TRBJ2-5	CASSSISGGLIETQYF	TGTGCCAGCAGTTCCATAAGCGGGGGCCTGATCGAGACCCAGTACTTC
-	TRBV29-1	TRBD2	TRBJ2-4	CSVEADEREVISMGKNIQYF	TGCAGCGTTGAAGCGGATGAGCGGGAGGTAATTTCGATGGGCAAAAACATTCAGTACTTC
-	TRBV7-2	-	TRBJ1-1	CASSLGRVSSTEAFF	TGTGCCAGCAGCTTAGGGCGGGTTTCTAGCACTGAAGCTTTCTTT
-	TRBV7-6	TRBD1	TRBJ2-1	CASSLGRTGTYNEQFF	TGTGCCAGCAGCTTAGGACGGACAGGGACGTACAATGAGCAGTTCTTC
-	TRBV4-1	TRBD2	TRBJ2-1	CASSQVISGGNNEQFF	TGCGCCAGCAGCCAAGTAATTAGCGGGGGCAACAATGAGCAGTTCTTC
-	TRBV29-1	TRBD1	TRBJ1-1	CSAGDREAEAFF	TGCAGCGCCGGGGACAGGGAGGCTGAAGCTTTCTTT
-	TRBV19	TRBD1	TRBJ2-5	CASSLDRAQETQYF	TGTGCCAGTAGCCTGGACAGGGCACAAGAGACCCAGTACTTC
few	TRBV30	TRBD1	TRBJ2-2	CAWIRQGAGELFF	TGTGCCTGGATCCGACAGGGGGCCGGGGAGCTGTTTTTT
-	TRBV6-5	-	TRBJ1-2	CASSYGEREWEGYTF	TGTGCCAGCAGTTACGGGGAACGGGAGTGGGAAGGCTACACCTTC
-	TRBV19	-	TRBJ1-4	CASSPFILVSEKLFF	TGTGCCAGTAGTCCCTTTATTTTGGTGAGCGAAAAACTGTTTTTT
-	TRBV7-9	TRBD1	TRBJ1-2	CASSLDRTGSLGYTF	TGTGCCAGCAGCTTAGATCGGACAGGGAGCCTTGGCTACACCTTC
-	TRBV2	TRBD1	TRBJ2-7	CASSERGTGSYEQYF	TGTGCCAGCAGTGAAAGAGGGACAGGTTCCTACGAGCAGTACTTC
-	TRBV18	TRBD2	TRBJ2-7	CASSPPTSGLAGYEQYF	TGTGCCAGCTCACCACCGACTAGCGGGCTGGCCGGGTACGAGCAGTACTTC
-	TRBV6-1	-	TRBJ2-7	CASGETLPTYEQYF	TGTGCCAGCGGGGAGACATTGCCTACCTACGAGCAGTACTTC
once	TRBV6-1	-	TRBJ1-2	CASSNTGSLEGYTF	TGTGCCAGCAGCAACACAGGGTCCTTGGAGGGCTACACCTTC
-	TRBV11-3	TRBD1	TRBJ2-7	CASSPLQGVDYEQYF	TGTGCCAGCAGCCCATTACAGGGGGTCGACTACGAGCAGTACTTC
-	TRBV5-4	TRBD1	TRBJ2-5	CASSPTWDRDQETQYF	TGTGCCAGCAGCCCAACGTGGGACAGGGATCAAGAGACCCAGTACTTC
-	TRBV13	TRBD2	TRBJ2-1	CASSGGGGRALGNEQFF	TGTGCCAGCAGCGGGGGGGGCGGGAGGGCCCTAGGGAATGAGCAGTTCTTC